This T cell receptor (beta chain) was identified during a study of cytomegalovirus exposure and HLA in healthy donors. Whole-study context: Of roughly 360 genotyped donors, roughly 81% grouped in the Caucasian-associated ancestry cluster. Study-level points and caveats: In vitro checks showed that three CMV-associated chains really do target CMV antigens. The study flagged some 180 TCR beta chains as cytomegalovirus-associated.

PCR involved 60 Vbeta and 13 Jbeta primers. Assay: immunoSEQ multiplex PCR; the TCRdb copy retains only in-frame clones and omits some. The table shows roughly 200,000 clones, with roughly 10% occurring only once. Concerning this clone: The target antigen is unknown. One end of the junction is discordant with germline, which a read error may explain.

Participants comprised healthy donors of bone marrow. This CDR3 spans 12 amino acids. The V gene's germline CDR1 is MNHEY and CDR2 SVGAGI. J is TRBJ1-2 and V is TRBV6-5; 7 bases agree with TRBD1. Sequenced input: PBMCs. This TCR came from a woman aged 30 to 39 in good health and CMV-seropositive. The CDR3 protein is CASSLNRGGYPF. The CDR3 DNA reads as TGTGCCAGCAGCCTGAACAGGGGAGGCTACCCCTTC.